This T cell receptor beta chain was observed in a study of T cell repertoires in cytomegalovirus infection. Across the study: CMV infection together with matching HLA type was indicated by public TCR beta signatures.

Whole-study findings and limits: Clonotypes of TCR beta that were HLA-C-restricted and CMV-specific dominated the ex vivo response. People with CMV and the relevant HLA were identified by cumulative public TCR beta family frequency.

Germline V lookup: CDR1 MDHEN, CDR2 SYDVKM. This CDR3 is 14 amino acids long. Deletions cut 5 bases from V and 4 bases from J, with 14 bases between. Regarding this clonotype: The antigen is not known.

Via MiXCR, TCRdb re-called the reads, giving one row per CDR3 protein. The sample lists roughly 760,000 distinct CDR3 sequences, approximately 40% occurring once. This receptor was taken from a human donor in good health (CMV status not recorded). Some clones in this sample may be carry-over from other donors' samples. The chain joins TRBV28 to TRBJ1-1, with D uncertain. Sequences were obtained from PBMCs. CDR3 nucleotides: TGTGCCAGCAGTAGCCTTGAGCGGAGCACTGAAGCTTTCTTT. Its protein is CASSSLERSTEAFF. The whole variable domain, remainder taken from reference TRBV28 and TRBJ1-1, is DVKVTQSSRYLVKRTGEKVFLECVQDMDHENMFWYRQDPGLGLRLIYFSYDVKMKEKGDIPEGYSVSREKKERFSLILESASTNQTSMYLCASSSLERSTEAFFGQGTRLTVV.